Each of the 11 T cell receptor beta chains below was sequenced from the same sample in a study of T cells in Graves' hyperthyroidism and ophthalmopathy. TCR beta CDR3 sequences were amplified from RNA transcripts. The TCR CDR3 first-round RT-PCR relied on the HTBI primer set. TCRdb processed the multiplex PCR reads anew with MiXCR; each CDR3 protein has one entry. The sample has approximately 690,000 distinct CDR3 sequences; approximately 15% are singletons. The sample taken for sequencing was blood. The receptors derive from a woman aged 45-65 years with Graves' ophthalmopathy.

J is TRBJ2-7 and V is TRBV7-9; 7 bases agree with TRBD1. The germline CDR1 and CDR2 sequences are SEHNR and FQNEAQ (reference sequence). V shed 5 bases and J 1 base; nucleotides not matched to a gene: 5. The CDR3 covers 14 residues. The CDR3 loop reads CASSHGDSSYEQYF. The CDR3 DNA reads as TGTGCCAGCAGCCATGGGGACAGTTCCTACGAGCAGTACTTC.

V is TRBV6-2 or TRBV6-3 and J is TRBJ1-1; TRBD1 is a possible D gene (5 bases). The CDR3 has 13 amino acids. Germline V gives CDR1 MNHEY, CDR2 SVGEGT. Trimming cost V 7 bases and J 4 bases, with 13 bases left between them. As DNA, the CDR3 is TGTGCCAGCACATTGACAGACGGCACTGAAGCTTTCTTT. This translates into CASTLTDGTEAFF.

This clonotype was recorded a few times. This chain joins TRBV12-3 or TRBV12-4 and TRBJ2-1; 9 bases agree with TRBD2. The CDR3 is 13 residues long. V shed 6 bases and J 8 bases; nucleotides not matched to a gene: 5. The CDR3 DNA follows: TGTGCCAGCAGCCCGGGACTAGCTTATGAGCAGTTCTTC. Its protein product is CASSPGLAYEQFF.

The rearrangement joins TRBV29-1 to TRBJ2-1, with D unresolved. Germline loops: CDR1 SQVTM, CDR2 ANQGSEA. Trimming cost V 5 bases and J 0 bases, with 11 bases left between them. This CDR3 has 14 amino acids. The CDR3 region is CSVLARHSYNEQFF. For the CDR3, the DNA is TGCAGCGTTTTGGCCAGACACTCCTACAATGAGCAGTTCTTC.

This clonotype came up many times. This chain uses TRBV28 with TRBJ2-5; 9 bases are a match to TRBD2. In germline, CDR1 is MDHEN, CDR2 SYDVKM. V was clipped by 4 bases and J by 4 bases; unmatched bases: 4. This CDR3 is 14 amino acids long. The CDR3 reads CASSYLAGSETQYF. For the CDR3, the DNA is TGTGCCAGCAGTTACCTAGCGGGATCAGAGACCCAGTACTTC.

This clonotype was observed a handful of times. The chain is built from TRBV6-1 and TRBJ2-2; a possible D gene is TRBD1 (6 bases). The germline V gene encodes CDR1 MNHNS and CDR2 SASEGT. V was shortened by 6 bases and J by 7 bases, with 21 bases between the two germline ends. The CDR3 runs to 16 residues. CDR3 nucleotide sequence: TGTGCCAGCAGCTTCTCCAGGGGCGATGGGATCGGGGAGCTGTTTTTT. This codes for CASSFSRGDGIGELFF.

There are many counts of this clonotype. The chain is built from TRBV27 and TRBJ1-2; D is perhaps TRBD1 (6 bases). Germline V lookup: CDR1 MNHEY, CDR2 SMNVEV (reference sequence). Trimming removed 8 bases at V and 1 base at J, with 20 bases between. This CDR3 comprises 16 residues. CDR3 DNA sequence: TGTGCCAGCTCTGGCAGGGGTGGGGGCCGTAACTATGGCTACACCTTC. Amino acid sequence: CASSGRGGGRNYGYTF.

This clonotype was counted ten times or more. This sequence joins TRBV11-1 and TRBJ1-2, with 7 nucleotides matching TRBD1. V was pared by 4 bases and J by 6 bases, with 5 bases of the junction left unmatched. Per the germline V gene, CDR1 is SGHAT and CDR2 is FQDESV (reference sequence). This CDR3 has 13 amino acids. The CDR3 region is CASSSVGQHGYTF. The CDR3 region has the DNA TGTGCCAGCAGCTCAGTGGGACAGCATGGCTACACCTTC.

Regarding this clonotype: A much larger clone is a single base away; this may be a read error. The V call is TRBV7-9, the J call TRBJ1-2, with D unclear. CDR1 is SEHNR and CDR2 is FQNEAQ in the germline V gene (reference sequence). The CDR3 loop spans 12 amino acids. CDR3 nucleotide sequence: TGTGCCAGCAGCTTAGTTCGGGATGGCTGCACCTTC. Residues: CASSLVRDGCTF.

Only a few counts were recorded for this clonotype. The chain uses TRBV9 and TRBJ2-1; TRBD2 matches at 10 bases. Germline V gives CDR1 SGDLS, CDR2 YYNGEE. There are 14 residues in the CDR3. The V segment lost 5 bases and the J segment 9 bases; nucleotides outside the gene matches: 8. CDR3 in DNA: TGTGCCAGCAGGGGGACTAGCGTTCCGGGTGAGCAGTTCTTC. It translates to CASRGTSVPGEQFF.

This clonotype was detected many times. V usage is TRBV18 and J usage is TRBJ2-1, with D maybe TRBD1 (6 bases). The length of the CDR3 is 12 residues. Germline V gene lookup returns CDR1 KGHSH and CDR2 LQKENI. V lost 5 bases to trimming and J lost 9 bases, with 11 bases between them. CDR3 loop: CASSTDRAEQFF. Written as DNA, the CDR3 is TGTGCCAGCTCAACGGACAGAGCTGAGCAGTTCTTC. Together with reference TRBV18 and TRBJ2-1, the CDR3 gives the full variable domain: NAGVMQNPRHLVRRRGQEARLRCSPMKGHSHVYWYRQLPEEGLKFMVYLQKENIIDESGMPKERFSAEFPKEGPSILRIQQVVRGDSAAYFCASSTDRAEQFFGPGTRLTVL.